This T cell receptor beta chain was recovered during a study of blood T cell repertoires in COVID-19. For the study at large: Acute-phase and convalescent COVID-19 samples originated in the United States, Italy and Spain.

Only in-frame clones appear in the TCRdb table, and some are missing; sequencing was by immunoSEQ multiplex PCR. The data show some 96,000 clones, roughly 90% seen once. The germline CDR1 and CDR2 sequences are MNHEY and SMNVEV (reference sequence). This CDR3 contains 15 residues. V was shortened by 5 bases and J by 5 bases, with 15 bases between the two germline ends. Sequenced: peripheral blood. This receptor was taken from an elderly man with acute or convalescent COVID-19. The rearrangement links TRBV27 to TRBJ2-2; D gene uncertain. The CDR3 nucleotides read TGTGCCAGCAGTCCCCGGTTAGAAAGAACCGGGGAGCTGTTTTTT. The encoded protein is CASSPRLERTGELFF.